These 29 T cell receptor beta chains originate from one sample sequenced in a study of T-cell reconstitution after alpha-beta-depleted transplantation in children. A TCRbeta library incorporating unique molecular identifiers was prepared. Using its own MiXCR run on the PCR reads, TCRdb lists one record per CDR3 protein. In the table there are 500,000 to 750,000 distinct CDR3 sequences, 27% of which are singletons. The sequencing here drew on PBMCs, taken before TCRalphabeta/CD19-depleted stem cell transplant. The source is a boy in the first two years of life with Wiskott-Aldrich syndrome, due to receive a stem cell transplant.

The J gene is TRBJ2-7, the V gene TRBV5-1, with 7 bases lining up with TRBD2. Trimming cost V 0 bases and J 6 bases; bases outside gene matches: 9. The length of the CDR3 is 15 residues. From germline, CDR1 is SGHRS and CDR2 YFSETQ. CDR3 region: CASSLGLAQPGEQYF. The CDR3 coding sequence is TGCGCCAGCAGCTTGGGACTAGCACAACCCGGCGAGCAGTACTTC. Filled out from reference TRBV5-1 and TRBJ2-7, the complete variable domain reads KAGVTQTPRYLIKTRGQQVTLSCSPISGHRSVSWYQQTPGQGLQFLFEYFSETQRNKGNFPGRFSGRQFSNSRSEMNVSTLELGDSALYLCASSLGLAQPGEQYFGPGTRLTVT.

This clonotype has only a few counts. The rearrangement uses TRBV29-1 and TRBJ2-2, with D possibly called TRBD1 or TRBD2 (5 bases each). The V gene lost 7 bases and the J gene lost 4 bases, with 13 bases spanning the gap. Germline V lookup: CDR1 SQVTM, CDR2 ANQGSEA. The CDR3 has 13 amino acids. CDR3: CSGGSIGTGELFF. CDR3 nucleotides: TGCAGCGGGGGGAGCATTGGCACCGGGGAGCTGTTTTTT.

The rearrangement links TRBV2 to TRBJ2-7; 9 positions agree with TRBD1. The CDR3 covers 15 residues. The trim removed 2 bases at V and 3 bases at J, leaving 5 bases unmatched. Per the germline V gene, CDR1 is SNHLY and CDR2 is FYNNEI. Here the CDR3 reads CASSELGQGFYEQYF. CDR3 bases: TGTGCCAGCAGTGAATTGGGACAGGGATTCTACGAGCAGTACTTC.

This clonotype has only one observation. V is TRBV4-2 and J is TRBJ2-7; 12 nucleotides agree with TRBD2. The CDR3 contains 16 residues. Germline assignment: CDR1 LGHNA and CDR2 YNFKEQ. J gave up 2 bases and V 0 bases, and 2 bases lay outside the gene matches. This chain's CDR3 is CASSQDLAGGAYEQYF. The DNA for the CDR3 is TGTGCCAGCAGCCAAGACCTAGCGGGAGGGGCCTACGAGCAGTACTTC.

With respect to this clonotype: A junction end diverges from the germline sequence, so it may reflect a read error. The CDR3 sequence is CAISFGPNYGYTF. DNA for the CDR3: TGCGCCATCAGCTTCGGCCCTAACTATGGCTACACCTTC. The V gene is TRBV5-1, the J gene TRBJ1-2; no clear D. Germline V gene sequence: CDR1 SGHRS, CDR2 YFSETQ. The CDR3 covers 13 residues.

The CDR3, as DNA: TGTGCCACCAGCAGATTCACACAGGGTGGTCAGCCCCAGCATTTT. The encoded protein is CATSRFTQGGQPQHF. This chain joins TRBV15 and TRBJ1-5, with a tentative D call TRBD1 (6 bases). The V gene lost 2 bases and the J gene lost 6 bases, with 14 bases spanning the gap. CDR3 length: 15 amino acids. The germline V gene encodes CDR1 LNHNV and CDR2 YYDKDF (reference sequence).

The V and J genes are TRBV6-1 and TRBJ2-7; D is possibly TRBD2 (6 bases). The CDR3 is made up of 15 amino acids. In germline, CDR1 is MNHNS, CDR2 SASEGT. The ends were cut back, 5 bases at V and 0 bases at J, with 14 bases in the middle. The CDR3 DNA is TGTGCCAGCAGTCGGGGACTTTCCGTCTCCTACGAGCAGTACTTC. Translated: CASSRGLSVSYEQYF.

This clonotype was seen more than once but under ten times. V gene TRBV7-9 combines with J gene TRBJ1-1; no clear D. CDR1 SEHNR and CDR2 FQNEAQ come from the germline V gene (reference sequence). This CDR3 has 15 amino acids. Trimming removed 2 bases from V and 4 bases from J, with 14 bases in between. CDR3 nucleotide sequence: TGTGCCAGCAGCTTACGAGGGTCTTTTGCCACTGAAGCTTTCTTT. As protein: CASSLRGSFATEAFF.

This clonotype has a count of ten or more. The junction does not match germline at one end; this may be a read error. The chain carries TRBV5-1 and TRBJ2-2; D is uncertain. CDR3 size: 15 residues. Germline CDR1 reads SGHRS; CDR2 reads YFSETQ. The CDR3 DNA reads as TGTGCCAGCAGCTTAGGACGGGCGAACACCGGGGAGCTGTTTTTT. This codes for CASSLGRANTGELFF.

The CDR3, as DNA: TGTGCCAGCAGTGTCCGGGACGGGCGTGAAAAACTGTTTTTT. It codes for CASSVRDGREKLFF. The V call is TRBV12-3 or TRBV12-4, the J call TRBJ1-4, with a weak D call TRBD1 (5 bases). The CDR3 length is 14 residues. V was shortened by 5 bases and J by 7 bases, with 14 bases between the two germline ends.

This chain links TRBV5-1 with TRBJ2-2, with D maybe TRBD2 (5 bases). CDR1 SGHRS and CDR2 YFSETQ come from the germline V gene. The CDR3 is made up of 15 amino acids. V was clipped by 2 bases and J by 7 bases, with 15 bases between them. The CDR3 DNA sequence: TGCGCCAGCAGCTTTGGACTTCCGGATGGCGGGGAGCTGTTTTTT. It yields the protein CASSFGLPDGGELFF.

This clonotype was detected only a few times. The chain recombines TRBV12-3 or TRBV12-4 with TRBJ2-6; 7 positions match TRBD1. This CDR3 comprises 16 residues. Trimming removed 7 bases from V and 0 bases from J; junction bases left unmatched: 6. The CDR3 DNA sequence: TGTGCCAGCACAACGACAGGGCTCTCTGGGGCCAACGTCCTGACTTTC. Protein sequence: CASTTTGLSGANVLTF.

The V gene is TRBV7-8, the J gene TRBJ2-4; D might be TRBD2 (5 bases). The CDR3 length is 14 residues. Germline CDR1 SGHVS, CDR2 FQNEAQ. Trimming removed 0 bases from V and 7 bases from J, with 10 bases in between. The CDR3 here is CASSLADGVNIQYF. The CDR3 coding sequence is TGTGCCAGCAGCTTAGCAGACGGGGTCAACATTCAGTACTTC. The entire variable domain, with the rest obtained from reference TRBV7-8 and TRBJ2-4, is as follows: GAGVSQSPRYKVAKRGQDVALRCDPISGHVSLFWYQQALGQGPEFLTYFQNEAQLDKSGLPSDRFFAERPEGSVSTLKIQRTQQEDSAVYLCASSLADGVNIQYFGAGTRLSVL.

A few counts support this clonotype. The chain combines TRBV5-1 with TRBJ2-1, with 8 bases fitting TRBD1. Per the germline V gene, CDR1 is SGHRS and CDR2 is YFSETQ. V lost 0 bases to trimming and J lost 4 bases; unmatched junction nucleotides: 9. The CDR3 is 17 residues long. CDR3 in DNA: TGCGCCAGCAGCTTGGCCTGGACAGGGACCGATTACAATGAGCAGTTCTTC. This gives the protein CASSLAWTGTDYNEQFF.

V gene TRBV18 combines with J gene TRBJ1-5; D not certain. Germline V CDR1 and CDR2: KGHSH, LQKENI. This CDR3 region has 13 residues. V shed 3 bases and J shed 5 bases, with 8 bases lying between them. The CDR3 protein is CASSPIGYQPQHF. In DNA form, the CDR3 reads TGTGCCAGCTCACCCATAGGGTATCAGCCCCAGCATTTT.

The chain has TRBV5-1 and TRBJ2-3; 7 bases match TRBD2. The CDR3 consists of 16 residues. J lost 4 bases, V lost 4 bases, and 12 bases had no gene match. From germline, CDR1 is SGHRS and CDR2 YFSETQ. CDR3 region: CASSPPSGNAADTQYF. CDR3 bases: TGCGCCAGCAGCCCCCCCAGCGGGAACGCCGCAGATACGCAGTATTTT.

This clonotype has only a few counts. The chain links TRBV28 to TRBJ2-3, with 7 nucleotides matching TRBD1. The germline V gene encodes CDR1 MDHEN and CDR2 SYDVKM. The CDR3 runs 14 residues. V lost 2 bases, J lost 2 bases, and 1 base stayed unmatched. The CDR3 nucleotides are TGTGCCAGCAGTTTAACAGGGGACACAGATACGCAGTATTTT. Its translation: CASSLTGDTDTQYF.

This clonotype was counted a few times. V is TRBV5-1 and J is TRBJ2-1, with 7 bases fitting TRBD1. The trim removed 4 bases at V and 9 bases at J, leaving 7 bases unmatched. Germline CDR1 reads SGHRS; CDR2 reads YFSETQ. CDR3 length: 13 amino acids. In DNA form, the CDR3 reads TGCGCCAGCAGCAAGGACAGGTACGGTGAGCAGTTCTTC. Its protein is CASSKDRYGEQFF.

V usage is TRBV30 and J usage is TRBJ1-1, with TRBD1 as a possible D gene (6 bases). This CDR3 contains 13 residues. V lost 3 bases to trimming and J lost 1 base, with 9 bases between them. Germline assignment: CDR1 GTSNPN and CDR2 SVGIG (reference sequence). The DNA of the CDR3 is TGTGCCTGGAGCGGGACAACGAACACTGAAGCTTTCTTT. This sequence encodes CAWSGTTNTEAFF.

The chain links TRBV28 to TRBJ1-5; TRBD1 matches 8 bases. The trim removed 4 bases at V and 2 bases at J, leaving 7 bases unmatched. The CDR3 extends over 16 amino acids. Germline CDR1 MDHEN, CDR2 SYDVKM. In DNA form, the CDR3 reads TGTGCCAGCAGTTCCCCCTGGGGACAGGGCAATCAGCCCCAGCATTTT. It encodes CASSSPWGQGNQPQHF.

This clonotype turned up a few times. The chain uses TRBV10-3 and TRBJ2-3; 7 bases are shared with TRBD1. There are 15 residues in the CDR3. Germline V gene sequence: CDR1 ENHRY, CDR2 SYGVKD. CDR3 nucleotides: TGTGTCACTAGGGGACAGACTATAGACACAGATACGCAGTATTTT. Its translation is CVTRGQTIDTDTQYF.

Here the CDR3 reads CASSTSGANVLTF. In DNA form, the CDR3 reads TGTGCCAGTAGTACATCTGGGGCCAACGTCCTGACTTTC. The V gene is TRBV19, the J gene TRBJ2-6, with D hard to call. CDR3 length: 13 amino acids. V dropped 4 bases and J dropped 1 base, with 2 bases sitting between them. In germline, CDR1 is LNHDA, CDR2 SQIVND (reference sequence).

This clonotype has just one count. The CDR3 sequence: CASSFGTGFFYTSAGELFF. The CDR3 DNA reads TGTGCCAGCAGTTTTGGGACAGGGTTTTTTTATACGAGTGCCGGGGAGCTGTTTTTT. This chain uses TRBV12-3 or TRBV12-4 with TRBJ2-2; TRBD1 aligns across 9 bases. The V and J ends lost 3 bases and 6 bases, in that order; junction bases with no gene match: 17. This CDR3 has 19 amino acids.

The genes are TRBV5-5 and TRBJ2-6; TRBD2 is a possible D gene (5 bases). This CDR3 has 17 residues. The germline V and J ends were trimmed by 5 bases and 3 bases, with 18 bases remaining between them. Germline-derived CDR1 and CDR2 are SGHKS and YYEKEE (reference sequence). In DNA form, the CDR3 reads TGTGCCAGCAGTCAGGAGGTTTCGGGGATTGGGGCCAACGTCCTGACTTTC. It is translated as CASSQEVSGIGANVLTF.

This chain links TRBV12-3 or TRBV12-4 with TRBJ2-7; D may be TRBD2 (6 bases). The V end lost 6 bases, the J end lost 3 bases, and 15 bases lay between the germline ends. This CDR3 is 14 amino acids long. The CDR3 bases are TGTGCCAGCAGCCCCGGAGGGATCATCTACGAGCAGTACTTC. Amino acids: CASSPGGIIYEQYF.

This sequence joins TRBV5-4 and TRBJ2-1; 8 bases fit TRBD2. Germline trimming cut 4 bases from V and 4 bases from J; bases unmatched to any gene: 7. The CDR3 contains 15 residues. Germline V lookup: CDR1 SGHNT, CDR2 YYREEE (reference sequence). The CDR3 protein is CASSGAGVKYNEQFF. CDR3 in DNA: TGTGCCAGCAGCGGAGCGGGAGTGAAATACAATGAGCAGTTCTTC.

The chain employs TRBV7-8 and TRBJ2-7, with 7 bases identical to TRBD1. The CDR3 length is 17 residues. Germline V gene lookup returns CDR1 SGHVS and CDR2 FQNEAQ. With V trimmed by 3 bases and J by 1 base, 12 bases remained unmatched. This CDR3 is CASSFSPGQLRSYEQYF. DNA for the CDR3: TGTGCCAGCAGCTTCTCTCCGGGACAGCTTCGATCCTACGAGCAGTACTTC.

This clonotype occurred a few times. The chain recombines TRBV20-1 with TRBJ2-3; 9 nucleotides align to TRBD2. The CDR3 is 14 amino acids. Germline V gene data show CDR1 as DFQATT and CDR2 as SNEGSKA (reference sequence). The J segment lost 4 bases and the V segment lost 0 bases, leaving 2 bases of the junction unmatched. DNA of the CDR3: TGCAGTGCTAGAGATAGCGGGGGTGCAGATACGCAGTATTTT. Amino acid sequence: CSARDSGGADTQYF.

V usage is TRBV6-1 and J usage is TRBJ2-2; D gene ambiguous. The CDR3 runs 14 residues. V lost 9 bases to trimming and J lost 1 base, with 12 bases between them. Germline loops: CDR1 MNHNS, CDR2 SASEGT. DNA for the CDR3: TGTGCCAGGCCCAAACACCAGAACACCGGGGAGCTGTTTTTT. As protein: CARPKHQNTGELFF.